The 6 T cell receptor beta chains reported below all come from one sample, sequenced in a study of regulatory T cells in long-lasting Graves disease. Library construction for TCR beta used iRepertoire HTBI primers and Arm-PCR of CDR3 regions. One entry per CDR3 protein, called by TCRdb with MiXCR from the multiplex PCR reads. The sample carries 500,000 to 700,000 distinct CDR3 sequences, about 32% recorded once. Described time point: persistent/refractory GD, antithyroid drugs over 5 years with positive TRAb. There was RNA extracted from PBMCs, and the TCR library was made from it. The sequences come from peripheral blood mononuclear cells (PBMCs), collected when the disease was refractory, from a patient treated with antithyroid drugs. The receptors come from a female donor with Graves disease.

Ten or more counts support this clonotype. V is TRBV28 and J is TRBJ1-6; 7 bases are shared with TRBD1. Trimming took 4 bases from V and 8 from J; bases not matched to a gene: 8. The CDR3 contains 15 residues. From germline, CDR1 is MDHEN and CDR2 SYDVKM. CDR3 nucleotide sequence: TGTGCCAGCAGTTGGGAGGGGGCGCCAGATTCACCCCTCCACTTT. Translation: CASSWEGAPDSPLHF.

The rearrangement links TRBV3-1 to TRBJ1-2; 7 bases are a match to TRBD1. This CDR3 comprises 14 residues. In germline, CDR1 is LGHDT, CDR2 YNNKEL (reference sequence). After removal of 3 bases from V and 5 bases from J, the junction contained 6 bases not matched to a gene. CDR3 bases: TGTGCCAGCAGCCACGGACAGGCAAGATATGGCTACACCTTC. Translation gives CASSHGQARYGYTF. Looking up the rest from reference TRBV3-1 and TRBJ1-2 gives the full variable domain: DTAVSQTPKYLVTQMGNDKSIKCEQNLGHDTMYWYKQDSKKFLKIMFSYNNKELIINETVPNRFSPKSPDKAHLNLHINSLELGDSAVYFCASSHGQARYGYTFGSGTRLTVV.

This clonotype was detected ten times or more. The V and J genes are TRBV27 and TRBJ1-4; no definite D call. V was trimmed by 7 bases and J by 0 bases, leaving 9 bases between them. The CDR3 is 14 residues long. Germline values: CDR1 MNHEY, CDR2 SMNVEV (reference sequence). The CDR3 is CASKKDATNEKLFF. The CDR3 region has the DNA TGTGCCAGCAAAAAAGATGCAACTAATGAAAAACTGTTTTTT.

The chain carries TRBV11-2 and TRBJ2-1; D gene uncertain. This CDR3 has 12 residues. The germline CDR1 and CDR2 sequences are SGHAT and FQNNGV. The V and J ends lost 5 bases and 6 bases respectively, with 8 bases between them. The CDR3 reads CASSQTGNEQFF. CDR3 sequence (DNA): TGTGCCAGCAGCCAAACTGGCAATGAGCAGTTCTTC.

V is TRBV2 and J is TRBJ1-1; D is unresolved. Trimming took off 7 bases at V and 0 bases at J, with 9 bases between the two ends. The CDR3 is 13 amino acids. Germline V CDR1 and CDR2: SNHLY, FYNNEI. Here the CDR3 reads CASKGLMNTEAFF. The DNA for the CDR3 is TGTGCCAGCAAGGGATTAATGAACACTGAAGCTTTCTTT.

This chain joins TRBV20-1 and TRBJ2-7; D remains ambiguous. Germline CDR1 DFQATT, CDR2 SNEGSKA (reference sequence). V lost 0 bases to trimming and J lost 4 bases, with 19 bases between them. The CDR3 runs to 16 residues. The CDR3 DNA is TGCAGTGCTAGAGATCGGAATCACGGGTCCTTTTACGAGCAGTACTTC. This codes for CSARDRNHGSFYEQYF.